This T cell receptor (beta chain) is from a study of blood T cell repertoires in COVID-19 (dated by TCRdb to 2018 to 2021). Regarding the complete study: Samples covering the acute and convalescent phases of COVID-19 were provided by collaborators in the United States, Italy and Spain. Samples were obtained from the ongoing ImmuneRACE study (first 160 participants) and from over 1,000 subjects provided by 6 global collaborators. Where available, HLA class I and class II types were obtained from metadata supplied by the sample provider rather than from assay-based typing. A de-identified subject ID, COVID-19 status, age in years and sex were almost always included in the sample metadata. The dataset comprised deeply sampled blood TCRbeta repertoires from subjects exposed to, actively infected with, or recovered from COVID-19. The prospective study material was composed of cDNA or gDNA derived from T cells, B-cell-depleted T cells, or PBMCs. The repertoires were released in a freely available public database intended as a resource for research on the immune response to SARS-CoV-2.

Paper-wide results and their limitations: The quantity of clinical and demographic metadata differed by source and by participant and was supplied without curation.

The immunoSEQ Assay, a bias-controlled multiplex PCR, was used to amplify TCRbeta CDR3 regions from genomic DNA. The authors' pipeline ran thus. The number of nucleated cells in each sample was estimated from the amplification of reference gene primers within the assay. To quantify the absolute abundance of each unique TCRbeta CDR3 rearrangement, sequence reads were collapsed and filtered. Productive Simpson clonality was computed per sample as the square root of Simpson's diversity index over productive rearrangements. Here the immuneACCESS table is served through TCRdb, limited to in-frame sequences with V and J called. Missing clones are a known gap in these copies; in checked studies unresolved V genes cover under half, and the rest lacks a known reason. V and J calls and clone size follow that table, whereas D and trimming were derived from the DNA. The sample contains roughly 250,000 clones, roughly 84% of them found a single time. The top ten clones comprise 1.5% to 1.7% of the sample.

Concerning this clone itself: It lacks a known antigen. Base-call qualities are not available, and no considerably larger clone is one nucleotide away.

A second Seattle source provided samples from volunteer blood donors who had recovered from COVID-19. The collaborating institutions used their own protocols to collect whole blood in K2EDTA tubes. Collaborator samples were shipped for TCRbeta analysis as frozen whole blood, isolated PBMCs, or DNA extracted from either sample type. The germline V gene yields SGHNT for CDR1 and YENEEA for CDR2. Trimming at the junction amounts to 8 bases on V and 3 bases on J, and the germline ends lie 17 bases apart. There are 15 amino acids in the CDR3, from cysteine to phenylalanine inclusive. Of the read, only the CDR3 DNA is kept; its 45 bases are in frame from base 1.

The chain joins TRBV11-3 to TRBJ2-1; a tentative D match to TRBD2 spans 6 bases. This receptor was taken from a woman aged 40 to 49 who had recovered from COVID-19. The material sequenced was peripheral blood. Here is the DNA: TGTGCCAGCCAACCAACTAGCTATCACTACAATGAGCAGTTCTTC. Translated, this is CASQPTSYHYNEQFF.